The 7 T cell receptor beta chains listed next were all sequenced from one sample in a study of blood T cell repertoires in COVID-19. Sequenced by immunoSEQ multiplex PCR; TCRdb stores in-frame clones only, minus some. The data hold over 200,000 clones, with over 80% observed a single time. The sequenced material came from peripheral blood. These receptors were obtained from a man younger than 40 with COVID-19, enrolled during active disease.

V is TRBV19 and J is TRBJ1-1; D unresolved. Between the trimmed V and J ends, which lost 3 bases and 1 base, there was a span of 3 bases. CDR1 and CDR2 from the germline V gene are LNHDA and SQIVND (reference sequence). This CDR3 region has 12 residues. The CDR3 DNA is TGTGCCAGTAGTATCGGGAACACTGAAGCTTTCTTT. Translated: CASSIGNTEAFF. Filled out from reference TRBV19 and TRBJ1-1, the complete variable domain reads DGGITQSPKYLFRKEGQNVTLSCEQNLNHDAMYWYRQDPGQGLRLIYYSQIVNDFQKGDIAEGYSVSREKKESFPLTVTSAQKNPTAFYLCASSIGNTEAFFGQGTRLTVV.

This clone was recorded only once. The V and J genes are TRBV5-6 and TRBJ1-1; D gene ambiguous. From germline, CDR1 is SGHDT and CDR2 YYEEEE. This CDR3 region has 15 residues. The germline V and J ends were trimmed by 0 bases and 0 bases, with 9 bases remaining between them. This CDR3 reads CASSLGGSLNTEAFF. CDR3 in DNA: TGTGCCAGCAGCTTGGGAGGCAGCCTGAACACTGAAGCTTTCTTT.

This clone was counted a few times. The genes are TRBV12-3 or TRBV12-4 and TRBJ2-1, with D tentatively TRBD2 (6 bases). CDR3 length: 12 amino acids. With 6 bases removed from V and 12 bases from J, the gap between germline ends came to 15 bases. The CDR3 region is CASRPERLGQFF. The CDR3 DNA sequence: TGTGCCAGCAGGCCAGAGAGACTAGGGCAGTTCTTC.

This clone was observed once. Different DNA sequences within this sample yield the same CDR3. This sequence joins TRBV9 and TRBJ1-2; 10 bases align to TRBD1. Germline V gives CDR1 SGDLS, CDR2 YYNGEE. V gave up 4 bases and J gave up 3 bases; unmatched junction bases: 3. There are 14 residues in the CDR3. CDR3 amino acids: CASSPGQGDYGYTF. CDR3 coding DNA: TGTGCCAGCAGCCCCGGACAGGGGGACTATGGCTACACCTTC. Filled out from reference TRBV9 and TRBJ1-2, the complete variable domain reads DSGVTQTPKHLITATGQRVTLRCSPRSGDLSVYWYQQSLDQGLQFLIQYYNGEERAKGNILERFSAQQFPDLHSELNLSSLELGDSALYFCASSPGQGDYGYTFGSGTRLTVV.

The chain is built from TRBV7-8 and TRBJ2-7; weak D call: TRBD1 (6 bases). Looked up from germline, CDR1 is SGHVS and CDR2 is FQNEAQ. Deletions cut 1 base from V and 0 bases from J, with 16 bases between. The CDR3 sequence is 17 residues long. Written as DNA, the CDR3 is TGTGCCAGCAGCTTAGGGAAGGGACACTGGAGCTCCTACGAGCAGTACTTC. It is translated as CASSLGKGHWSSYEQYF.

The chain is built from TRBV27 and TRBJ2-1; the D is unclear. Trimming shortened V by 3 bases and J by 0 bases, and 9 bases separated the two germline ends. The CDR3 runs to 15 residues. Germline CDR1 reads MNHEY; CDR2 reads SMNVEV (reference sequence). In nucleotides, the CDR3 is TGTGCCAGCAGTTTCTCAAGGAGCTCCTACAATGAGCAGTTCTTC. As protein: CASSFSRSSYNEQFF.

The chain has TRBV29-1 and TRBJ1-1; the D gene is possibly TRBD1 (5 bases). The V and J ends lost 3 bases and 10 bases respectively, with 18 bases between them. The CDR3 consists of 13 residues. CDR1 is SQVTM, CDR2 ANQGSEA, per germline. The DNA for the CDR3 is TGCAGCGTTGAGCTTCTTTTTCAGGGTATAGCTTTCTTT. It translates to CSVELLFQGIAFF. Combining the CDR3 with reference TRBV29-1 and TRBJ1-1 gives the whole variable domain SAVISQKPSRDICQRGTSLTIQCQVDSQVTMMFWYRQQPGQSLTLIATANQGSEATYESGFVIDKFPISRPNLTFSTLTVSNMSPEDSSIYLCSVELLFQGIAFFGQGTRLTVV.